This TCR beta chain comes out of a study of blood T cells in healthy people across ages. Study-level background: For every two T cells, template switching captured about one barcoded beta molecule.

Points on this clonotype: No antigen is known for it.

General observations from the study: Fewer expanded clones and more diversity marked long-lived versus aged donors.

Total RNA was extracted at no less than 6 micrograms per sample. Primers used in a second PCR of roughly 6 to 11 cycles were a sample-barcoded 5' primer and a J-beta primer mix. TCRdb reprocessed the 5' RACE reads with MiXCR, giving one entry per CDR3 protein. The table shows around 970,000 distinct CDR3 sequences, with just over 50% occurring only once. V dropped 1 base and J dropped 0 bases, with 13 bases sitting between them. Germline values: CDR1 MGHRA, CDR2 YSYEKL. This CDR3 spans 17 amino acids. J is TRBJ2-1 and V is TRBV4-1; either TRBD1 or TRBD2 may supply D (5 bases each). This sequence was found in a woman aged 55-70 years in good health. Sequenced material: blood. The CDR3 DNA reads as TGCGCCAGCAGCCAAGGGGACGGCCAGAGCTCCTACAATGAGCAGTTCTTC. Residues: CASSQGDGQSSYNEQFF.